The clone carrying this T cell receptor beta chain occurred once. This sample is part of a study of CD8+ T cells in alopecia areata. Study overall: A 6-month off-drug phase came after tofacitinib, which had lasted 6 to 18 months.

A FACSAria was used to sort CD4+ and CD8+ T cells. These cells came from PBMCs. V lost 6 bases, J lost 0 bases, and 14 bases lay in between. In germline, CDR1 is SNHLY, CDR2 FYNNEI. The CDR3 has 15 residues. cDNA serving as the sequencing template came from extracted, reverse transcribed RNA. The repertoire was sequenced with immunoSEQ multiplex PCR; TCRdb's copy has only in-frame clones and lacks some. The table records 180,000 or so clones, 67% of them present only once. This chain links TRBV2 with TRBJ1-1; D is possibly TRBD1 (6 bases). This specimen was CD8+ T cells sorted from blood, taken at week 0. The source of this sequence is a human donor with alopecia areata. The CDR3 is CASRGTRGLNTEAFF. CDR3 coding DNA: TGTGCCAGCAGGGGGACAAGGGGGTTGAACACTGAAGCTTTCTTT.